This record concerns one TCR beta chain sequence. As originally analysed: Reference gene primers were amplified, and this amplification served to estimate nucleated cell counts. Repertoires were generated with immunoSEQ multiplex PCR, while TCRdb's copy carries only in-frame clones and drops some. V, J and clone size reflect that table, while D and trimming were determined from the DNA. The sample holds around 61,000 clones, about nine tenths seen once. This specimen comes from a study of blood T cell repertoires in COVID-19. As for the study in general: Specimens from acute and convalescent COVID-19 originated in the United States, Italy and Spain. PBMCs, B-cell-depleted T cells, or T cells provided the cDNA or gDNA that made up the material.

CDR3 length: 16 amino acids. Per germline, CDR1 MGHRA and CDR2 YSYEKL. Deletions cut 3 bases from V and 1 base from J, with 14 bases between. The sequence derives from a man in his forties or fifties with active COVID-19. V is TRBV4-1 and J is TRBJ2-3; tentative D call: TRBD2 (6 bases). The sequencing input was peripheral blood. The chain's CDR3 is CASSQETSSGTDTQYF. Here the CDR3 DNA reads TGCGCCAGCAGCCAGGAGACTAGTTCCGGCACAGATACGCAGTATTTT.